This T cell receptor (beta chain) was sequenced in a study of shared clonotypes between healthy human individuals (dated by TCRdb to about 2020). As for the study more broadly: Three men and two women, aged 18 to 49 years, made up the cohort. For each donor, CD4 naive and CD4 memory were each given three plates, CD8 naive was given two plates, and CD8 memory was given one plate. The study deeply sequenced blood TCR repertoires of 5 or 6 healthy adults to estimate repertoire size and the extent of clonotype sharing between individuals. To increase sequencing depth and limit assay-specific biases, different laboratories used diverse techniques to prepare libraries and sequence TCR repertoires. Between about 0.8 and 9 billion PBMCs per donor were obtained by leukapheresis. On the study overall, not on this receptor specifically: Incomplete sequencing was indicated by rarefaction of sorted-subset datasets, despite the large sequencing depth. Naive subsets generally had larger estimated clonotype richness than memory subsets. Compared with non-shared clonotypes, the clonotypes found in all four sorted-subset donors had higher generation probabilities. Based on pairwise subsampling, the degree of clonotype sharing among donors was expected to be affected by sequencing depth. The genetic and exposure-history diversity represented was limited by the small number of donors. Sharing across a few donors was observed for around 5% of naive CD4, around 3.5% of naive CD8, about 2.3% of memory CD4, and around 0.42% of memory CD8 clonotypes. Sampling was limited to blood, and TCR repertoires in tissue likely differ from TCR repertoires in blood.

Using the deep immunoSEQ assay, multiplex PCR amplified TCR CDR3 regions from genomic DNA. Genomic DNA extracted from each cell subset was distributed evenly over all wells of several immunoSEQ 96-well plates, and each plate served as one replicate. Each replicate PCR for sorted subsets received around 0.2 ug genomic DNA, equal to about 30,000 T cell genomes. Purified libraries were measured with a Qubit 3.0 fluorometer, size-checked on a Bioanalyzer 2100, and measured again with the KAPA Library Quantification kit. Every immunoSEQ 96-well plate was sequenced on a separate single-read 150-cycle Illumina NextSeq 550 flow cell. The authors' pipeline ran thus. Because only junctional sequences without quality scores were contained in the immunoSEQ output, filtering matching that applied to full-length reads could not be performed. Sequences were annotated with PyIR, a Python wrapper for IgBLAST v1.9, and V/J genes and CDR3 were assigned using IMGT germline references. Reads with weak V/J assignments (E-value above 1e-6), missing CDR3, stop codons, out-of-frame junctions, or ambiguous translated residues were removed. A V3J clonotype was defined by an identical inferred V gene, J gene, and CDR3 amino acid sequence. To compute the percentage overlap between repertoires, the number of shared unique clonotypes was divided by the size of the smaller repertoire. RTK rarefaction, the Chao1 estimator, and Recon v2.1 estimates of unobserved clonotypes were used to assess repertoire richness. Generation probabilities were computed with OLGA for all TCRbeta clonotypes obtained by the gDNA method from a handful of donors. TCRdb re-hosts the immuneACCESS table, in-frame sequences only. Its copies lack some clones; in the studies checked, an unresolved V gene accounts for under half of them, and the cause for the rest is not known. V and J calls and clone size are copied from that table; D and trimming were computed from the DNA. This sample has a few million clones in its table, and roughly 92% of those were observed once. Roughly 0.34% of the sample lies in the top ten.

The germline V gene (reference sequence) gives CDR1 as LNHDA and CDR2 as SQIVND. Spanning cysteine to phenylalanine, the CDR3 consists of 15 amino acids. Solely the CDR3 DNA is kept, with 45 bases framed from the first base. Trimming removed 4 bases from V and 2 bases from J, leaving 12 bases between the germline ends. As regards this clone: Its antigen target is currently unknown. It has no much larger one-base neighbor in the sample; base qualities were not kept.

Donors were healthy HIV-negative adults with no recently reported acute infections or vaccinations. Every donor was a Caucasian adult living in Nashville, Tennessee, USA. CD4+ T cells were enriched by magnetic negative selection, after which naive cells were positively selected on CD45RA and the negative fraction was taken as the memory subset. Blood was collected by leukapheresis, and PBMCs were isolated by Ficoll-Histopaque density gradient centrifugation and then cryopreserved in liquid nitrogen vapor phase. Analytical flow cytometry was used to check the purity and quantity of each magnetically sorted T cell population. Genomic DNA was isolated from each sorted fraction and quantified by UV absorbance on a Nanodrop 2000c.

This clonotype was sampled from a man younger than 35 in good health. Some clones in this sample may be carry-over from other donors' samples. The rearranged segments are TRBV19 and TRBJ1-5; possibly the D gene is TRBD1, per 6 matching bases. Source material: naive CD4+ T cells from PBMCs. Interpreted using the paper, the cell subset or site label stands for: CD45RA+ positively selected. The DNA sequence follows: TGTGCCAGTAGTAAGGGGGATGTGGGCAATCAGCCCCAGCATTTT. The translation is CASSKGDVGNQPQHF.